Given below is one TCR beta chain in context. Which antigen it targets is not known. No clone much larger than this one lies a single base away; base qualities are absent. This specimen belongs to a study of OX40 agonist ivuxolimab in advanced cancers. About the investigation overall: The costimulatory receptor OX40 (CD134) was targeted by ivuxolimab, a fully human IgG2 agonistic monoclonal antibody. Of the approximately 54 patients in dose escalation, some 19 had hepatocellular carcinoma, about 15 had melanoma, 9 had renal cell carcinoma and 9 had head and neck cancer. The monotherapy dose-escalation portion (N ≈ 55 patients) of the phase I ivuxolimab trial is reported in the paper. Partial responses occurred in three dose-escalation patients, of whom one had hepatocellular carcinoma and two had cutaneous melanoma. Patients were allowed to have had prior anti-PD-1, anti-PD-L1 or anti-CTLA-4 therapy, and roughly 40% of the dose-escalation patients had been treated with checkpoint inhibitors. Intravenous ivuxolimab was administered to patients every 2 weeks at six dose levels: 0.01, 0.1, 0.3, 1.5, 3 and 10 mg/kg. In the dose-escalation cohort, 82.7% of patients were male, and the mean age was roughly 60 years, with a range of 23 to 79. The point of sequencing TCRbeta in the periphery was to test whether ivuxolimab changed TCR sequence diversity and drove clonal T-cell expansion.

The paper's findings and limits, for the study overall: In the 0.1-3.0 mg/kg groups, partial responders were among the patients with the lowest normalized peripheral clonal expansion, particularly in CD8+ T cells. Clonal expansion of both CD4+ and CD8+ blood T cells was observed from baseline to week 6 at doses 0.1 to 3.0 mg/kg. Low levels of normalized T-cell clonal expansion were also seen in some nonresponding patients. After ivuxolimab, CD8+ T cells had more expanded clones than CD4+ T cells on average. Antigen specificity was not determined for the clonally expanded peripheral T cells.

For sequencing of the TCRbeta CDR3 region, genomic DNA was extracted from the sorted cells. The immunoSEQ Assay was used for sequencing of TCRbeta CDR3 regions. The table was pulled from immuneACCESS by TCRdb, which kept in-frame rearrangements only. Such tables lose some clones; where checked, under half of the loss comes from unresolved V genes, and the rest has no known cause. Within this sample are about 79,000 clones, with approximately 94% of them counted one time only. Roughly a tenth of the sample is held by the ten biggest clonotypes. The trial excluded patients who had a history of autoimmune disease or who were on systemic immunosuppression. Peripheral blood for TCR sequencing was collected from all dose cohorts at baseline, on cycle 4 day 1, and on cycle 7 day 1. Samples were obtained from an open-label, multicenter, first-in-human phase I dose-escalation trial of ivuxolimab. Adults with locally advanced or metastatic melanoma, renal cell carcinoma, hepatocellular carcinoma or head and neck squamous cell carcinoma were enrolled in the trial. Before TCR sequencing, CD4+ T cells and CD8+ T cells were sorted from peripheral blood as separate populations.

The CDR3, cysteine through phenylalanine, is 12 amino acids long. The CDR3 DNA has 36 bases and is translated from base 1. The germline ends are 8 bases apart after V is trimmed by 1 base and J by 8 bases. The germline V gene encodes CDR1 SNHLY and CDR2 FYNNEI. The TCR was taken from an adult with an advanced solid tumor such as melanoma, head and neck, liver or kidney cancer. This receptor chain uses TRBV2 and TRBJ1-1; there is no confident call for the D gene. Sequences were derived from CD4+ or CD8+ T cells sorted from blood, sampled in a trial of the OX40 agonist ivuxolimab. The CDR3 in this case is CASSEGGEEAFF. The DNA is as follows: TGTGCCAGCAGTGAAGGGGGAGAAGAAGCTTTCTTT.